The 8 T cell receptor beta chains below all came from one sample that was sequenced in a study of a mutant IDH1 vaccine in newly diagnosed glioma. Their cognate antigens are unknown. Generated by immunoSEQ multiplex PCR, the TCRdb table keeps only in-frame clones and is missing some. The data hold some 29,000 clones, with roughly 80% observed a single time. As to time point: week 23, last vaccination. Each dose of the vaccine consisted of 300 ug of mutant IDH1 20-mer peptide, with topical imiquimod. The input for sequencing was PBMCs, taken from a glioma patient whose treatment included an IDH1 peptide vaccine. These receptors all come from a woman in her thirties with glioma.

J is TRBJ1-2 and V is TRBV27; D may be TRBD1 (6 bases). The length of the CDR3 is 16 residues. Germline V lookup: CDR1 MNHEY, CDR2 SMNVEV (reference sequence). V was shortened by 7 bases and J by 1 base, with 19 bases between the two germline ends. The CDR3 loop is CASMGTGGSLNYGYTF. In DNA, the CDR3 is TGTGCCAGCATGGGTACGGGGGGCAGCCTTAACTATGGCTACACCTTC.

In this sample, this clone is medium-sized. The V gene is TRBV7-2, the J gene TRBJ1-4; weak D call: TRBD1 (6 bases). The V and J ends lost 5 bases and 7 bases respectively, with 17 bases between them. Germline lookup yields CDR1 SGHTA and CDR2 FQGNSA. The CDR3 length is 15 residues. The CDR3 loop reads CASSRQQGLGEKLFF. The CDR3 region has the DNA TGTGCCAGCAGCAGACAGCAGGGGTTAGGTGAAAAACTGTTTTTT.

This clone was recorded only once. The chain uses TRBV7-2 and TRBJ1-5, with D possibly matching TRBD1 (5 bases). There are 14 residues in the CDR3. CDR1 is SGHTA, CDR2 FQGNSA, per germline. Trimming took 1 base from V and 7 from J, leaving 11 bases between them. The DNA for the CDR3 is TGTGCCAGCAGCTTAGGTGAGGGGTACCAGCCCCAGCATTTT. Its protein is CASSLGEGYQPQHF.

J is TRBJ2-1 and V is TRBV7-8; TRBD2 might be the D (7 bases). Trimming took 4 bases from V and 7 from J, leaving 14 bases between them. The length of the CDR3 is 14 residues. Germline lookup yields CDR1 SGHVS and CDR2 FQNEAQ. The CDR3 DNA reads TGTGCCAGCAGCTGGGGGGGCCTGCTTAATGAGCAGTTCTTC. Protein: CASSWGGLLNEQFF.

The chain uses TRBV5-1 and TRBJ2-5; a possible D gene is TRBD1 (5 bases). This CDR3 has 15 residues. The germline V gene encodes CDR1 SGHRS and CDR2 YFSETQ. V was cut by 4 bases and J by 5 bases, with 18 bases left in between. CDR3 residues: CASSPARGNGETQYF. The CDR3 bases are TGCGCCAGCAGCCCGGCTAGGGGCAATGGGGAGACCCAGTACTTC.

This clone counts as large. V and J are TRBV2 and TRBJ1-1, with 7 nucleotides matching TRBD1. Per germline, CDR1 SNHLY and CDR2 FYNNEI. Trimming took 8 bases from V and 2 from J; bases not matched to a gene: 17. The CDR3 runs 17 residues. For the CDR3, the DNA is TGTGCCAGCGCGTCGCCTTACCTCCGGGACAGTAACACTGAAGCTTTCTTT. It yields the protein CASASPYLRDSNTEAFF.

The CDR3 is CASSHGGATETQYF. CDR3 sequence (DNA): TGTGCCAGCAGCCACGGGGGGGCTACTGAGACCCAGTACTTC. V usage is TRBV5-8 and J usage is TRBJ2-5; 8 nucleotides agree with TRBD2. This CDR3 has 14 residues. V was clipped by 4 bases and J by 5 bases; unmatched bases: 7. CDR1 and CDR2 from the germline V gene are SGHTS and YDEGEE.

This chain joins TRBV5-1 and TRBJ2-5; unclear D gene. Trimming took 2 bases from V and 5 from J, leaving 19 bases between them. The CDR3 runs 16 residues. The germline gives CDR1 SGHRS, CDR2 YFSETQ. CDR3 amino acids: CASSFDPWSQGETQYF. The CDR3 DNA follows: TGCGCCAGCAGCTTTGACCCCTGGTCCCAAGGGGAGACCCAGTACTTC.